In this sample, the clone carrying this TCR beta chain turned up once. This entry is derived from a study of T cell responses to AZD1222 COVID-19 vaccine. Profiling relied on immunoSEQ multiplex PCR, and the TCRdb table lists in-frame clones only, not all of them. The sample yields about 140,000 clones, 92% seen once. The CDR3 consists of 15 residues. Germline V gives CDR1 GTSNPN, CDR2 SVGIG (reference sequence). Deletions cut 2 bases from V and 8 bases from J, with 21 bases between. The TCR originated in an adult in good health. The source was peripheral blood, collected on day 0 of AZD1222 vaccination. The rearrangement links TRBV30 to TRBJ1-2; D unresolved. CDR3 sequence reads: CAWSTPRPSSRGYTF. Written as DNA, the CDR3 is TGTGCCTGGAGTACGCCCAGACCAAGCTCGCGGGGCTACACCTTC.